This T cell receptor beta chain was observed in a study of Tregs in tolerant kidney transplant recipients. Findings and limits, study-wide: Validation in larger populations is needed because few patients were studied. Tregs expanded with activated donor B cells seemed most donor-specific.

Turning to this clone: Its antigen is still unknown. With the read ending 3 residues before the CDR3 end, the germline J gene is used to fill in that end.

CDR1 and CDR2 from the germline V gene are KGHSH and LQKENI. Trimming removed 2 bases from V and 1 base from J, with 9 bases in between. The length of the CDR3 is 14 residues. The assay was immunoSEQ multiplex PCR, and TCRdb's table has in-frame clones only and misses some. This sample contains around 10,000 clones. Mixed chimerism was transient after nonmyeloablative marrow transplants from related graft donors. The sequenced sample was CD8+ T cells from blood (PBMCs), obtained 24 months after the transplant. This clonotype originated in a human patient who received a combined kidney and bone marrow transplant. Some of the T cells may derive from the graft donor. The V gene is TRBV18, the J gene TRBJ2-7, with a weak D call TRBD1 (5 bases). Incomplete CDR3 DNA: TGTGCCAGCTCACCAGGGCAGGGTTCCTACGAG. This sequence encodes CASSPGQGSYE. The CDR3 as a whole reads CASSPGQGSYEQYF.